This T cell receptor (beta chain) derives from a study of blood T cell repertoires in COVID-19. From germline, CDR1 is MNHEY and CDR2 SVGAGI. The J segment lost 4 bases and the V segment lost 10 bases, leaving 1 base of the junction unmatched. This CDR3 has 12 amino acids. Sequencing was performed with immunoSEQ multiplex PCR; in TCRdb, only in-frame clones are kept and a portion is missing. Of around 380,000 clones detected, around 87% appear once; the ten largest clones hold about 1.5%. The sequence was obtained from a man aged 25 to 40 who had recovered from COVID-19. V usage is TRBV6-5 and J usage is TRBJ1-5; 10 bases are shared with TRBD1. Sequencing was carried out using PBMCs or T cells enriched from blood (not recorded which). CDR3 sequence (DNA): TGTGCCACGGGACAGGGGAATCAGCCCCAGCATTTT. Protein product: CATGQGNQPQHF.